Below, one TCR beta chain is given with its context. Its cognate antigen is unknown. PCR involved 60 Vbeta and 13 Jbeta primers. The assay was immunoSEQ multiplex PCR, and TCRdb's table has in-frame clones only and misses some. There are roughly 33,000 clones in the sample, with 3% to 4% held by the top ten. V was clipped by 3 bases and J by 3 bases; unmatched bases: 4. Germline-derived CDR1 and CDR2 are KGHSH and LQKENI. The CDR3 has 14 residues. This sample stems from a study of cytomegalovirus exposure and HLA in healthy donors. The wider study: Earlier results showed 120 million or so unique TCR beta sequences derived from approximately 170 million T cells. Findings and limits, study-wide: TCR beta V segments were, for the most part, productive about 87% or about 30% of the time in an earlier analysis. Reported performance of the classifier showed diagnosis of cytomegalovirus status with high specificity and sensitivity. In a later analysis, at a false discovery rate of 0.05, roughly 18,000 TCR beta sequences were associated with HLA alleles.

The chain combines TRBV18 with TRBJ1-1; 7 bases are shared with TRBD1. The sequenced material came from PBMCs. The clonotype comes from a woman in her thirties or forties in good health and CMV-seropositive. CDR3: CASSPVDRDTEAFF. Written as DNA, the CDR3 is TGTGCCAGCTCACCCGTCGACAGGGACACTGAAGCTTTCTTT.